The 30 T cell receptor beta chains below all came from one sample that was sequenced in a study of OX40 agonist ivuxolimab in advanced cancers. The repertoire was sequenced with immunoSEQ multiplex PCR; TCRdb's copy has only in-frame clones and lacks some. The data show roughly 70,000 clones, 87% seen once. The sample was CD4+ or CD8+ T cells sorted from blood, taken in a trial of the OX40 agonist ivuxolimab. The receptor source for this set is an adult with an advanced solid tumor such as melanoma, head and neck, liver or kidney cancer.

This clone was counted once. The chain recombines TRBV11-2 with TRBJ1-1, with D unclear. The germline V and J ends were trimmed by 0 bases and 4 bases, with 9 bases remaining between them. CDR3 length: 14 amino acids. CDR1 and CDR2 (germline): SGHAT, FQNNGV. CDR3 DNA sequence: TGTGCCAGCAGCTTAGAGATGTGGGCCACTGAAGCTTTCTTT. This codes for CASSLEMWATEAFF.

This chain connects TRBV2 to TRBJ2-7; TRBD2 matches 9 bases. V dropped 10 bases and J dropped 6; count of bases not matched to a gene: 10. This CDR3 contains 13 residues. Germline V gene sequence: CDR1 SNHLY, CDR2 FYNNEI. The CDR3 protein is CAISGTSTTEQYF. In DNA form, the CDR3 reads TGTGCCATCTCCGGGACTAGCACGACCGAGCAGTACTTC.

The chain uses TRBV6-1 and TRBJ1-5; TRBD1 agrees at 8 bases. With 4 bases clipped from V and 4 bases from J, the junction kept 3 bases outside the gene matches. The CDR3 has 14 residues. Germline V gives CDR1 MNHNS, CDR2 SASEGT. The CDR3 DNA sequence: TGTGCCAGCAGTGGAGGGACAGGAAATCAGCCCCAGCATTTT. Translation: CASSGGTGNQPQHF.

The CDR3 sequence is CASSLSRLAGVTYF. CDR3 sequence (DNA): TGTGCCAGCAGTTTGTCGCGACTAGCGGGAGTTACGTACTTC. The chain is built from TRBV6-5 and TRBJ2-7, with 12 bases identical to TRBD2. The V gene's germline CDR1 is MNHEY and CDR2 SVGAGI. This CDR3 has 14 amino acids. The ends lost 4 bases at V and 12 bases at J; junction bases unmatched: 10.

The chain is built from TRBV27 and TRBJ1-4, with D tentatively TRBD1 (5 bases). This CDR3 region has 15 residues. CDR1 and CDR2 (germline): MNHEY, SMNVEV (reference sequence). V gave up 6 bases and J gave up 7 bases, with 18 bases separating them. CDR3 in amino acids: CASSPVRDQGEKLFF. CDR3 bases: TGTGCCAGCAGCCCCGTCCGGGACCAGGGTGAAAAACTGTTTTTT.

The count of this clone is one. The rearrangement uses TRBV5-1 and TRBJ2-3; D gene ambiguous. The CDR3 totals 14 residues. The germline V gene encodes CDR1 SGHRS and CDR2 YFSETQ. With 2 bases removed from V and 0 bases from J, the gap between germline ends came to 7 bases. CDR3 bases: TGCGCCAGCAGCTTCGGCCCTAGCACAGATACGCAGTATTTT. Amino acids: CASSFGPSTDTQYF.

The gene calls are TRBV27 and TRBJ1-5, with D tentatively TRBD1 (5 bases). CDR1 and CDR2 from the germline V gene are MNHEY and SMNVEV (reference sequence). The V and J ends lost 5 bases and 0 bases respectively, with 14 bases between them. This CDR3 comprises 16 residues. This CDR3 is CASSARTSPSNQPQHF. The CDR3, as DNA: TGTGCCAGCAGTGCTCGGACATCCCCTAGCAATCAGCCCCAGCATTTT.

The chain employs TRBV6-6 and TRBJ2-7; a possible D gene is TRBD2 (5 bases). This CDR3 spans 15 amino acids. Germline values: CDR1 MNHNY, CDR2 SVGAGI (reference sequence). The V end lost 6 bases, the J end lost 3 bases, and 18 bases lay between the germline ends. The CDR3 DNA is TGTGCCAGCAGCCCAAATGGGGAGTTGGGCTACGAGCAGTACTTC. Protein product: CASSPNGELGYEQYF.

The chain joins TRBV27 to TRBJ2-2, with D perhaps matching TRBD1 (6 bases). Between the trimmed V and J ends, which lost 8 bases and 0 bases, there was a span of 13 bases. The CDR3 is 15 residues long. From germline, CDR1 is MNHEY and CDR2 SMNVEV (reference sequence). CDR3 sequence: CASRTGTTNTGELFF. The CDR3 coding sequence is TGTGCCAGCCGAACCGGGACAACGAACACCGGGGAGCTGTTTTTT.

This chain joins TRBV4-1 and TRBJ2-5; possibly TRBD2 for D (5 bases). CDR3 length: 16 amino acids. Germline V gives CDR1 MGHRA, CDR2 YSYEKL. Trimming removed 3 bases at V and 5 bases at J, with 19 bases between. The chain's CDR3 is CASSQNVASQWETQYF. The CDR3 DNA follows: TGCGCCAGCAGCCAGAATGTGGCTAGCCAGTGGGAGACCCAGTACTTC.

The rearrangement links TRBV19 to TRBJ2-3; TRBD2 is a possible D gene (5 bases). This CDR3 has 14 residues. CDR1 and CDR2 (germline): LNHDA, SQIVND (reference sequence). The V end lost 11 bases, the J end lost 0 bases, and 15 bases lay between the germline ends. The CDR3 region has the DNA TGTGCCGTTTCGGCGGGCCTTAGCACAGATACGCAGTATTTT. Translation: CAVSAGLSTDTQYF. The full variable domain, in which reference TRBV19 and TRBJ2-3 provide the parts outside the CDR3, is DGGITQSPKYLFRKEGQNVTLSCEQNLNHDAMYWYRQDPGQGLRLIYYSQIVNDFQKGDIAEGYSVSREKKESFPLTVTSAQKNPTAFYLCAVSAGLSTDTQYFGPGTRLTVL.

The chain carries TRBV6-5 and TRBJ2-3; 8 bases match TRBD2. The germline V gene has CDR1 MNHEY and CDR2 SVGAGI. The CDR3 loop spans 14 amino acids. V dropped 4 bases and J dropped 5; count of bases not matched to a gene: 5. The CDR3 here is CASSFRTSGDTQYF. CDR3 DNA sequence: TGTGCCAGCAGTTTTCGAACTAGCGGAGATACGCAGTATTTT.

V usage is TRBV2 and J usage is TRBJ1-2, with 7 nucleotides matching TRBD1. V dropped 6 bases and J dropped 8; count of bases not matched to a gene: 6. Looked up from germline, CDR1 is SNHLY and CDR2 is FYNNEI. The CDR3 is made up of 12 amino acids. CDR3 amino acids: CASSRDSGGYTF. DNA for the CDR3: TGTGCCAGCAGCAGGGACAGCGGCGGCTACACCTTC.

The CDR3 sequence: CASSLGRYIGELFF. For the CDR3, the DNA is TGTGCCAGCAGCTTGGGGAGGTATATCGGGGAGCTGTTTTTT. V usage is TRBV5-6 and J usage is TRBJ2-2; perhaps TRBD2 as D (5 bases). This CDR3 region has 14 residues. Trimming left V 0 bases short and J 7 bases short, with 10 bases between. CDR1 and CDR2 from the germline V gene are SGHDT and YYEEEE.

The chain carries TRBV28 and TRBJ2-7, with D perhaps TRBD2 (6 bases). V was pared by 6 bases and J by 3 bases, with 12 bases between. This CDR3 is 13 amino acids long. Germline V gene sequence: CDR1 MDHEN, CDR2 SYDVKM. In nucleotides, the CDR3 is TGTGCCAGCAGCCTCAACGGGGGCTACGAGCAGTACTTC. The encoded protein is CASSLNGGYEQYF.

Details on this clone: Other DNA sequences in the sample encode the same CDR3. The V gene is TRBV6-1, the J gene TRBJ1-1; D not certain. Germline values: CDR1 MNHNS, CDR2 SASEGT. V lost 2 bases and J lost 2, with 12 bases in between. This CDR3 contains 15 residues. CDR3 DNA: TGTGCCAGCAGTGAATTCGGCACCCCCAACACTGAAGCTTTCTTT. Translated: CASSEFGTPNTEAFF.

The chain employs TRBV11-2 and TRBJ1-1; the D gene is possibly TRBD1 (5 bases). V lost 5 bases and J lost 5, with 15 bases in between. CDR3 length equals 14 residues. Germline CDR1 is SGHAT and CDR2 is FQNNGV. This CDR3 reads CASSRSPGTTEAFF. CDR3 DNA sequence: TGTGCCAGCAGCCGTAGCCCAGGGACGACTGAAGCTTTCTTT.

The rearrangement links TRBV11-2 to TRBJ1-2, with D possibly being TRBD1 (5 bases). This CDR3 is 13 amino acids long. With 4 bases removed from V and 7 bases from J, the gap between germline ends came to 13 bases. Looked up from germline, CDR1 is SGHAT and CDR2 is FQNNGV. The CDR3 region is CASSYQGGRGYTF. The CDR3 nucleotides read TGTGCCAGCAGCTACCAGGGTGGCCGTGGCTACACCTTC.

This chain connects TRBV5-4 to TRBJ1-2; the D is unclear. V was cut by 0 bases and J by 0 bases, with 3 bases left in between. The CDR3 is 13 residues long. Germline V gene sequence: CDR1 SGHNT, CDR2 YYREEE (reference sequence). The CDR3 protein is CASSLESNYGYTF. CDR3 sequence (DNA): TGTGCCAGCAGCTTGGAATCTAACTATGGCTACACCTTC.

The chain is built from TRBV19 and TRBJ1-1, with 7 bases aligning to TRBD1. Per the germline V gene, CDR1 is LNHDA and CDR2 is SQIVND (reference sequence). V lost 5 bases to trimming and J lost 3 bases; unmatched junction nucleotides: 12. The CDR3 consists of 16 residues. CDR3 nucleotide sequence: TGTGCCAGTAGTTACGCGCAAGGGGGCCCGCACACTGAAGCTTTCTTT. It yields the protein CASSYAQGGPHTEAFF. Supplemented by reference TRBV19 and TRBJ1-1, the full variable domain reads DGGITQSPKYLFRKEGQNVTLSCEQNLNHDAMYWYRQDPGQGLRLIYYSQIVNDFQKGDIAEGYSVSREKKESFPLTVTSAQKNPTAFYLCASSYAQGGPHTEAFFGQGTRLTVV.

A single count supports this clone. The CDR3 region is CASRSYREPYEQYF. CDR3 nucleotides: TGTGCCAGCAGAAGCTACAGGGAACCCTACGAGCAGTACTTC. The chain carries TRBV6-5 and TRBJ2-7, with D tentatively TRBD1 (6 bases). The germline CDR1 and CDR2 sequences are MNHEY and SVGAGI. The CDR3 loop spans 14 amino acids. Between the trimmed V and J ends, which lost 6 bases and 2 bases, there was a span of 14 bases.

The chain employs TRBV30 and TRBJ1-3; 8 bases are a match to TRBD1. V trimming: 5 bases; J trimming: 0 bases; junction bases outside the gene matches: 9. The CDR3 runs to 16 residues. Germline assignment: CDR1 GTSNPN and CDR2 SVGIG (reference sequence). The CDR3 spells CAWCDRGRRSGNTIYF. Here the CDR3 DNA reads TGTGCCTGGTGTGACAGGGGACGACGCTCTGGAAACACCATATATTTT.

This clone has more than one count but fewer than ten. This chain connects TRBV19 to TRBJ2-3; perhaps D is TRBD1 or TRBD2 (5 bases each). The CDR3 contains 14 residues. V was cut by 5 bases and J by 3 bases, with 12 bases left in between. The germline gives CDR1 LNHDA, CDR2 SQIVND (reference sequence). The CDR3 DNA follows: TGTGCCAGTAGTCCGGGGACGGAGACAGATACGCAGTATTTT. Amino acid sequence: CASSPGTETDTQYF.

This clone was seen once. The genes are TRBV7-2 and TRBJ2-5; 9 bases line up with TRBD1. The CDR3 totals 16 residues. Germline assignment: CDR1 SGHTA and CDR2 FQGNSA. The V gene end was trimmed by 3 bases and the J gene end by 5 bases; junction bases not matched to a gene: 10. CDR3 region: CASSFGGTGGWETQYF. CDR3 nucleotides: TGTGCCAGCAGCTTTGGTGGCACAGGGGGCTGGGAGACCCAGTACTTC.

The rearrangement joins TRBV28 to TRBJ2-7, with a weak D call TRBD2 (6 bases). The CDR3 spans 15 residues. Trimming removed 7 bases at V and 0 bases at J, with 16 bases between. CDR1 MDHEN and CDR2 SYDVKM come from the germline V gene. The CDR3 coding sequence is TGTGCCAGCATCTCCGGGACTTTAAGCTCCTACGAGCAGTACTTC. The encoded protein is CASISGTLSSYEQYF.

This sequence joins TRBV7-2 and TRBJ2-3, with D unresolved. Germline V CDR1 and CDR2: SGHTA, FQGNSA. Trimming left V 5 bases short and J 6 bases short, with 21 bases between. The CDR3 covers 16 residues. CDR3 bases: TGTGCCAGCAGCCCCAAGGGTTTCGGGCTCCCGGATACGCAGTATTTT. Amino acids: CASSPKGFGLPDTQYF.

The rearrangement joins TRBV5-6 to TRBJ2-5, with TRBD1 matching 7 bases. CDR1 and CDR2 (germline): SGHDT, YYEEEE. V lost 4 bases and J lost 2; bases outside the gene matches: 8. This CDR3 is 15 amino acids long. CDR3 sequence (DNA): TGTGCCAGCAGCCCCGACAGGGAATGGCAAGAGACCCAGTACTTC. This sequence encodes CASSPDREWQETQYF. The full variable domain, rest sourced from reference TRBV5-6 and TRBJ2-5, is DAGVTQSPTHLIKTRGQQVTLRCSPKSGHDTVSWYQQALGQGPQFIFQYYEEEERQRGNFPDRFSGHQFPNYSSELNVNALLLGDSALYLCASSPDREWQETQYFGPGTRLLVL.

This clone has just one count. The chain's CDR3 is CASSEFTGANTGELFF. The CDR3 DNA is TGTGCCAGCAGTGAATTTACAGGGGCGAACACCGGGGAGCTGTTTTTT. V gene TRBV6-1 combines with J gene TRBJ2-2; TRBD1 aligns across 7 bases. Trimming cost V 2 bases and J 0 bases; bases outside gene matches: 3. CDR3 length: 16 residues. Per the germline V gene, CDR1 is MNHNS and CDR2 is SASEGT.

By sample fraction, this clone is medium-sized. This chain links TRBV7-9 with TRBJ1-4, with a weak D call TRBD1 (5 bases). This CDR3 is built from 14 residues. V shed 0 bases and J shed 7 bases, with 9 bases lying between them. Per germline, CDR1 SEHNR and CDR2 FQNEAQ (reference sequence). CDR3 sequence reads: CASSLATGGEKLFF. The CDR3 coding sequence is TGTGCCAGCAGCTTAGCGACTGGGGGTGAAAAACTGTTTTTT.

CDR3 coding DNA: TGTGCCAGCAGTGCCTGGACAGGCTCTGGCTACACCTTC. Protein: CASSAWTGSGYTF. V is TRBV2 and J is TRBJ1-2, with TRBD1 matching over 7 bases. CDR1 is SNHLY and CDR2 is FYNNEI in the germline V gene. J was trimmed by 7 bases and V by 4 bases; bases with no gene match: 6. The CDR3 is 13 residues long.